This entry lists 28 T cell receptor beta chains sequenced from one sample in a study of Tregs in tolerant kidney transplant recipients. TCRdb's table, derived via immunoSEQ multiplex PCR, lists solely in-frame clones and lacks some. The sample table sets out 25,000 to 35,000 clones. The source was CD8+ T cells from blood, collected before the transplant. The receptors here all came from a human donor who received a combined kidney and bone marrow transplant.

Comment on this clone: Sequencing ends 3 residues short of the CDR3 end; the germline J gene provides the rest. This sequence joins TRBV5-1 and TRBJ1-5; TRBD1 matches at 9 bases. Germline CDR1 reads SGHRS; CDR2 reads YFSETQ. The CDR3 covers 15 residues. Trimming took 4 bases from V and 4 from J; bases not matched to a gene: 6. The CDR3 here is CASSPTGGPNQPQHF. Partial CDR3 DNA: TGCGCCAGCAGCCCTACAGGGGGCCCTAATCAGCCC.

Comment on this clone: With the read ending 3 residues before the CDR3 end, the germline J gene is used to fill in that end. This sequence joins TRBV5-1 and TRBJ1-4; a weak D match, TRBD1 (6 bases). The germline gives CDR1 SGHRS, CDR2 YFSETQ. Between the trimmed V and J ends, which lost 2 bases and 5 bases, there was a span of 13 bases. The CDR3 sequence is 15 residues long. The CDR3: CASSFSQGRNEKLFF. The covered CDR3 bases are TGCGCCAGCAGCTTTTCACAGGGAAGGAATGAAAAA.

To note about this clone: The CDR3 goes on 3 residues after the read ends, and that part is filled in from the germline J gene. The J gene is TRBJ1-2, the V gene TRBV30; TRBD1 agrees at 8 bases. The CDR3 consists of 15 residues. Germline CDR1 reads GTSNPN; CDR2 reads SVGIG (reference sequence). V was clipped by 4 bases and J by 4 bases; unmatched bases: 11. CDR3 protein: CAWTSSDRAGYGYTF. CDR3 DNA (partial): TGTGCCTGGACTTCATCGGACAGGGCGGGCTATGGC.

Worth noting for this clone: The read ends 3 residues shy of where the CDR3 ends; the end is completed using the germline J gene. The J gene is TRBJ1-6, the V gene TRBV13; unclear D gene. The V and J ends lost 3 bases and 0 bases respectively, with 9 bases between them. The CDR3 totals 16 residues. The germline gives CDR1 PRHDT, CDR2 FYEKMQ (reference sequence). Partial CDR3 DNA: TGTGCCAGCAGCTTCGAGACAAGCTCCTATAATTCACCC. Translating it yields CASSFETSSYNSP. The whole CDR3 protein is CASSFETSSYNSPLHF.

The sequenced CDR3 bases are TGTGCCAGCAGCGCCCAGACAGGGGCTAATGAAAAA. This sequence encodes CASSAQTGANEK. The full-length CDR3 reads as CASSAQTGANEKLFF. The rearrangement uses TRBV7-9 and TRBJ1-4; 8 bases are shared with TRBD1. The read is 3 residues too short to cover the CDR3 end, so that end is filled in from the germline J gene. The CDR3 consists of 15 residues. Germline CDR1 and CDR2: SEHNR and FQNEAQ (reference sequence). Germline trimming cut 5 bases from V and 3 bases from J; bases unmatched to any gene: 5.

Comments on this clone: Read sequence stops 3 residues before the CDR3 end, and the germline J gene provides the missing end. V is TRBV29-1 and J is TRBJ2-7; 10 bases align to TRBD1. Germline CDR1 is SQVTM and CDR2 is ANQGSEA. This CDR3 contains 13 residues. The V gene end was trimmed by 5 bases and the J gene end by 1 base; junction bases not matched to a gene: 2. CDR3 DNA, as far as it was read: TGCAGCGTTCCGGGACAGGGGTCCTACGAG. It encodes CSVPGQGSYE. The full CDR3 reads CSVPGQGSYEQYF.

Turning to this clone: The read falls 3 residues short of the CDR3 end, and the missing part is taken from the germline J gene. V usage is TRBV20-1 and J usage is TRBJ1-1; the match to TRBD1 covers 7 bases. The CDR3 runs 15 residues. Germline trimming cut 1 base from V and 3 bases from J; bases unmatched to any gene: 8. Germline-derived CDR1 and CDR2 are DFQATT and SNEGSKA (reference sequence). The CDR3: CSARGSTGPHTEAFF. CDR3 DNA (partial): TGCAGTGCTAGAGGTTCGACAGGGCCGCACACTGAA.

Details on this clone: The CDR3 extends 3 residues past the end of the read, so its final part is completed from the germline J gene. The gene calls are TRBV6-1 and TRBJ2-7; 9 bases match TRBD2. The germline V gene has CDR1 MNHNS and CDR2 SASEGT. The CDR3 consists of 14 residues. V lost 4 bases, J lost 2 bases, and 3 bases stayed unmatched. The chain's CDR3 is CASSVTSGAYEQYF. CDR3 DNA, as far as it was read: TGTGCCAGCAGTGTGACTAGCGGAGCCTACGAG.

Concerning this clone itself: The CDR3 end lies 3 residues beyond the end of the read and is filled in from the germline J gene. The V gene is TRBV2, the J gene TRBJ2-1; tentative D call: TRBD2 (6 bases). Germline V gene sequence: CDR1 SNHLY, CDR2 FYNNEI. Trimming stripped 1 base from V and 4 bases from J, with 11 bases between. This CDR3 is built from 15 residues. CDR3 bases read: TGTGCCAGCAGTGAAGGGGCGGGGAGATACAATGAG. Protein product: CASSEGAGRYNE. The entire CDR3 protein reads CASSEGAGRYNEQFF.

Turning to this clone: From the germline J gene comes the end of the CDR3, since the read stops 3 residues before it. This chain links TRBV19 with TRBJ2-1; D perhaps matches TRBD1 (6 bases). CDR1 and CDR2 from the germline V gene are LNHDA and SQIVND (reference sequence). V was cut by 5 bases and J by 8 bases, with 19 bases left in between. CDR3 size: 15 residues. CDR3 protein: CASSQVGQGNHEQFF. Partial CDR3 DNA: TGTGCCAGTAGTCAGGTCGGGCAGGGGAACCATGAG.

Of note for this clone: Other nucleotide sequences from this sample produce the same CDR3. Partial CDR3 DNA: TGTGCCAGCTCCCCCCCGCTAGAGCGGGGGGGCCGTCAGACC. Translating it yields CASSPPLERGGRQT. The entire CDR3 sequence reads CASSPPLERGGRQTQYF. The chain has TRBV18 and TRBJ2-5; 10 bases line up with TRBD2. Coverage ceases 3 residues before the CDR3 finishes, and the germline J gene fills in the end. CDR1 and CDR2 from the germline V gene are KGHSH and LQKENI. The CDR3 has 17 residues. The ends lost 6 bases at V and 6 bases at J; junction bases unmatched: 16.

CDR3 bases read: TGTGCCAGCAGCCAAGAGTATGGGGGGGTGGCTGGCGGC. Translating gives CASSQEYGGVAGG. The whole CDR3 protein reads CASSQEYGGVAGGYTF. The genes are TRBV14 and TRBJ1-2; D possibly corresponds to TRBD1 (5 bases). The read ends 3 residues early relative to the CDR3; the germline J gene fills the gap. The germline V gene encodes CDR1 SGHDN and CDR2 FVKESK. The CDR3 has 16 residues.

The CDR3 DNA, read in part, is TGTGCCAGCAGCTTGGGCAGCGGGGTCACAGATACG. Translating gives CASSLGSGVTDT. The CDR3 reads in full as CASSLGSGVTDTQYF. The chain employs TRBV7-8 and TRBJ2-3; 7 nucleotides line up with TRBD2. From the germline J gene comes the end of the CDR3, since the read stops 3 residues before it. The germline gives CDR1 SGHVS, CDR2 FQNEAQ. The CDR3 covers 15 residues. The J segment lost 2 bases and the V segment lost 3 bases, leaving 5 bases of the junction unmatched.

As to this clone: The missing CDR3 end, 3 residues past where the read stops, is filled in from the germline J gene. The chain has TRBV5-1 and TRBJ1-1; 9 bases align to TRBD1. The CDR3 runs 13 residues. J gave up 4 bases and V 7 bases, and 5 bases lay outside the gene matches. CDR1 and CDR2 (germline): SGHRS, YFSETQ. The CDR3 spells CASAPGQGTEAFF. Incomplete CDR3 DNA: TGCGCCAGCGCCCCGGGACAGGGCACTGAA.

Notes on this clone: Read data end 3 residues before the CDR3 end; the end is taken from the germline J gene. V gene TRBV6-1 combines with J gene TRBJ1-5; D is unresolved. CDR3 length: 12 residues. Per germline, CDR1 MNHNS and CDR2 SASEGT. Trimming took 2 bases from V and 6 from J, leaving 5 bases between them. The CDR3 spells CASSEFLQPQHF. The sequenced part of the CDR3 DNA is TGTGCCAGCAGTGAATTTCTTCAGCCC.

With respect to this clone: The CDR3 goes on 3 residues after the read ends, and that part is filled in from the germline J gene. This chain links TRBV7-2 with TRBJ2-3, with D possibly being TRBD1 (5 bases). Deletions cut 3 bases from V and 4 bases from J, with 14 bases between. Germline V gene sequence: CDR1 SGHTA, CDR2 FQGNSA. The CDR3 is made up of 15 amino acids. CDR3 DNA, as far as it was read: TGTGCCAGCAGCTTGACTGACAGACCAGCAGATACG. Its translation: CASSLTDRPADT. The entire CDR3 protein reads CASSLTDRPADTQYF.

In the case of this clone: The read is 3 residues too short to cover the CDR3 end, so that end is filled in from the germline J gene. This sequence joins TRBV7-6 and TRBJ2-7; D might be TRBD2 (6 bases). Trimming shortened V by 5 bases and J by 0 bases, and 14 bases separated the two germline ends. Germline V gene data show CDR1 as SGHVS and CDR2 as FNYEAQ. The CDR3 consists of 15 residues. The CDR3 loop reads CASSPVRGNSYEQYF. CDR3 bases read: TGTGCCAGCAGCCCTGTTCGGGGGAACTCCTACGAG.

Turning to this clone: The read stops 3 residues short of the end of the CDR3; the missing end is completed from the germline J gene. V is TRBV2 and J is TRBJ2-1, with 7 positions matching TRBD1. V shed 4 bases, J shed 6 bases, and the junction held 18 bases outside the gene matches. There are 18 residues in the CDR3. Germline V CDR1 and CDR2: SNHLY, FYNNEI. The CDR3 spells CASSGRPTDRELTNEQFF. CDR3 DNA, as far as it was read: TGTGCCAGCAGTGGCCGCCCCACTGACAGGGAATTGACCAATGAG.

In the case of this clone: The CDR3 end lies 3 residues beyond the end of the read and is filled in from the germline J gene. The rearrangement uses TRBV5-1 and TRBJ1-2; D gene unclear. The CDR3 is 15 amino acids. Germline-derived CDR1 and CDR2 are SGHRS and YFSETQ. The covered CDR3 bases are TGCGCCAGCAGCCCAAGGACTGTTCCCATGGGCGGC. Residues: CASSPRTVPMGG. The CDR3, in full, reads CASSPRTVPMGGYTF.

Comment on this clone: The missing CDR3 end, 3 residues past where the read stops, is filled in from the germline J gene. The V and J genes are TRBV2 and TRBJ2-5, with D unclear. Germline CDR1 SNHLY, CDR2 FYNNEI. The CDR3 runs 12 residues. The ends were cut back, 7 bases at V and 5 bases at J, with 11 bases in the middle. The DNA read from the CDR3 is TGTGCCAGCAACGGCGACGGGGAGACC. Translating it yields CASNGDGET. The CDR3 in its entirety is CASNGDGETQYF.

In regard to this clone: With the read ending 3 residues before the CDR3 end, the germline J gene is used to fill in that end. The chain has TRBV19 and TRBJ1-3; possibly TRBD1 for D (6 bases). Germline V CDR1 and CDR2: LNHDA, SQIVND (reference sequence). CDR3 length: 14 amino acids. V gave up 6 bases and J gave up 4 bases, with 13 bases separating them. This CDR3 reads CASRNTGSGNTIYF. The covered CDR3 bases are TGTGCCAGTAGGAACACAGGGTCCGGAAACACC.

Worth noting for this clone: The read terminates 3 residues before the CDR3 end, so the remaining end is supplied by the germline J gene. The J gene is TRBJ2-1, the V gene TRBV13, with 7 bases lining up with TRBD2. V was pared by 4 bases and J by 6 bases, with 9 bases of the junction left unmatched. The germline CDR1 and CDR2 sequences are PRHDT and FYEKMQ (reference sequence). The CDR3 is 15 amino acids. This chain's CDR3 is CASSSPRRESNEQFF. CDR3 DNA (partial): TGTGCCAGCAGCTCCCCCCGGCGGGAGAGCAATGAG.

Regarding this clone: The read comes to an end 3 residues before the CDR3 does, leaving the germline J gene to fill in the end. The V call is TRBV7-9, the J call TRBJ2-1; tentative D call: TRBD2 (6 bases). In germline, CDR1 is SEHNR, CDR2 FQNEAQ (reference sequence). The CDR3 has 14 residues. Trimming removed 7 bases at V and 2 bases at J, with 12 bases between. The CDR3 DNA, read in part, is TGTGCCAGCACCCTCCCGGGGGCCTACAATGAG. It is translated as CASTLPGAYNE. The whole CDR3 is CASTLPGAYNEQFF.

On this clone: The sequenced fragment ends 3 residues before the CDR3 boundary, so the rest is inferred from the germline J gene. The gene calls are TRBV6-2 or TRBV6-3 and TRBJ2-3; possibly TRBD1 for D (5 bases). Trimming shortened V by 6 bases and J by 5 bases, and 6 bases separated the two germline ends. Germline V gene lookup returns CDR1 MNHEY and CDR2 SVGEGT. This CDR3 contains 11 residues. CDR3 bases read: TGTGCCAGCAGGGGGCTAGATACG. Its translation is CASRGLDT. The entire CDR3 reads CASRGLDTQYF.

Regarding this clone: The read terminates 3 residues before the CDR3 end, so the remaining end is supplied by the germline J gene. The chain is built from TRBV29-1 and TRBJ2-7; TRBD2 might be the D (5 bases). This CDR3 contains 12 residues. The germline CDR1 and CDR2 sequences are SQVTM and ANQGSEA. V lost 2 bases and J 3 bases, leaving 8 bases between the germline ends. The DNA read from the CDR3 is TGCAGCGTTGAAACTAGAAACTACGAG. Translated, it gives CSVETRNYE. The entire CDR3 is CSVETRNYEQYF.

As for this clone: From the germline J gene comes the end of the CDR3, since the read stops 3 residues before it. V and J are TRBV30 and TRBJ1-3; possibly TRBD1 for D (5 bases). This CDR3 is 15 amino acids long. The V gene lost 3 bases and the J gene lost 0 bases, with 12 bases spanning the gap. Germline V gene data show CDR1 as GTSNPN and CDR2 as SVGIG (reference sequence). The CDR3 reads CAWSLDRYSGNTIYF. The DNA read from the CDR3 is TGTGCCTGGAGCCTCGACAGATACTCTGGAAACACC.

CDR3 protein: CASGGTSVDTEAFF. CDR3 DNA (partial): TGTGCCAGCGGTGGGACATCCGTCGACACTGAA. The V gene is TRBV7-9, the J gene TRBJ1-1; D is possibly TRBD1 (6 bases). The read stops 3 residues short of the end of the CDR3; the missing end is completed from the germline J gene. Trimming removed 8 bases at V and 3 bases at J, with 16 bases between. The V gene's germline CDR1 is SEHNR and CDR2 FQNEAQ (reference sequence). CDR3 size: 14 residues.

As for this clone: The read finishes 3 residues shy of the CDR3 end, and the germline J gene is used to complete it. This chain joins TRBV19 and TRBJ1-1; D ambiguous. The CDR3 sequence is 16 residues long. Deletions cut 2 bases from V and 0 bases from J, with 13 bases between. Germline-derived CDR1 and CDR2 are LNHDA and SQIVND (reference sequence). This chain's CDR3 is CASSISVAGLNTEAFF. CDR3 bases read: TGTGCCAGTAGTATATCTGTGGCTGGTTTGAACACTGAA.